The subject of this entry is one T cell receptor beta chain. In the same sample, other DNA sequences code for this CDR3. The sample comes from a study of OX40 agonist ivuxolimab in advanced cancers. TCRdb's table, derived via immunoSEQ multiplex PCR, lists solely in-frame clones and lacks some. The sample lists some 42,000 clones, 86% seen once, with just over 20% in the top ten. Germline V gives CDR1 SGDLS, CDR2 YYNGEE. Trimming cost V 0 bases and J 0 bases, with 10 bases left between them. CDR3 length: 16 amino acids. The origin of this receptor is an adult with an advanced solid tumor such as melanoma, head and neck, liver or kidney cancer. V is TRBV9 and J is TRBJ2-1; no clear D. Specimen: CD4+ or CD8+ T cells sorted from blood, collected in a trial of the OX40 agonist ivuxolimab. As DNA, the CDR3 is TGTGCCAGCAGCGTAGTGGAACGAAGCTCCTACAATGAGCAGTTCTTC. Translated: CASSVVERSSYNEQFF.